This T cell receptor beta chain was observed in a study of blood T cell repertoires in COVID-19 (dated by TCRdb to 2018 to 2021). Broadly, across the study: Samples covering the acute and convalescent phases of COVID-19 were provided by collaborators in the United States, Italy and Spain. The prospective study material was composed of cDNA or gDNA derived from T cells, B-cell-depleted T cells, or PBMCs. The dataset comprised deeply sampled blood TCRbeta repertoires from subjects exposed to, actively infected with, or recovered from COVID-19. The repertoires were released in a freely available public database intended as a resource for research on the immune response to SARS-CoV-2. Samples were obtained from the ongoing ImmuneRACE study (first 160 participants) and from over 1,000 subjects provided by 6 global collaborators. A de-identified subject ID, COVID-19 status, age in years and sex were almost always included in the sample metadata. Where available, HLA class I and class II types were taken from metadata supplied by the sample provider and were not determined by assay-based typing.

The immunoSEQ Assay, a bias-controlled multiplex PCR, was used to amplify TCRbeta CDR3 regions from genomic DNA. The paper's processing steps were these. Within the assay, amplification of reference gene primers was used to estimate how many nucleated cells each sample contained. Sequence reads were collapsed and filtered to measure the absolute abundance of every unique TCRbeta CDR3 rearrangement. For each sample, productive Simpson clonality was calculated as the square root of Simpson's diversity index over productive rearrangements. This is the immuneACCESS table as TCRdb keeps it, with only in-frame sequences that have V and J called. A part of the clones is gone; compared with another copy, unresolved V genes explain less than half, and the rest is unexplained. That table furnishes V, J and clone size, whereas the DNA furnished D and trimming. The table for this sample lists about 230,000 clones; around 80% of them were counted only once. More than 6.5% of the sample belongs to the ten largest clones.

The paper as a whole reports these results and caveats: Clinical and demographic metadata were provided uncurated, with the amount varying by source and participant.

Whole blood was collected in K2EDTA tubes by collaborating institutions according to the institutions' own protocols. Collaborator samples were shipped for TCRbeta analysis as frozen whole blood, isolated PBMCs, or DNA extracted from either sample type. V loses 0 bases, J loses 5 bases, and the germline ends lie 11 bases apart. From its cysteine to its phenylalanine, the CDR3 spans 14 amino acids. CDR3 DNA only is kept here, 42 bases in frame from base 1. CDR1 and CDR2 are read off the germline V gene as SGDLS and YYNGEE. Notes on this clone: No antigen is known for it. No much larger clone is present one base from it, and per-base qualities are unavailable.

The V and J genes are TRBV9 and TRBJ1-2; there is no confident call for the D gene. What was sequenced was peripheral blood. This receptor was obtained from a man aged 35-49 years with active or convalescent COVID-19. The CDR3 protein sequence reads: CASSVDADTYGYTF. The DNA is TGTGCCAGCAGCGTAGACGCGGATACTTATGGCTACACCTTC.